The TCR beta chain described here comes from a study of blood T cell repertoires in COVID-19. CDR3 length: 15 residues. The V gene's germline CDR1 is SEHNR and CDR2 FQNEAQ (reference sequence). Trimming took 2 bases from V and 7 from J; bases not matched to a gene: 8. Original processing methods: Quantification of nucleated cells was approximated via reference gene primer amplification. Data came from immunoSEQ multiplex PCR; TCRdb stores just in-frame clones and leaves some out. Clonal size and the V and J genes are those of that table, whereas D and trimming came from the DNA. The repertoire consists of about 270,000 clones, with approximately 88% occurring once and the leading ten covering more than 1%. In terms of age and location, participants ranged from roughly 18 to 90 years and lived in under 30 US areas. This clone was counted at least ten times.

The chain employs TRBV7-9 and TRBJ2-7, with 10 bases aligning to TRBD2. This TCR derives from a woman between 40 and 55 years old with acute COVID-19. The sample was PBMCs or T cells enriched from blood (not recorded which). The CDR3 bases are TGTGCCAGCAGCTTAATGGGGACTAGCGCTGGGGAGCAGTACTTC. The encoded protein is CASSLMGTSAGEQYF.